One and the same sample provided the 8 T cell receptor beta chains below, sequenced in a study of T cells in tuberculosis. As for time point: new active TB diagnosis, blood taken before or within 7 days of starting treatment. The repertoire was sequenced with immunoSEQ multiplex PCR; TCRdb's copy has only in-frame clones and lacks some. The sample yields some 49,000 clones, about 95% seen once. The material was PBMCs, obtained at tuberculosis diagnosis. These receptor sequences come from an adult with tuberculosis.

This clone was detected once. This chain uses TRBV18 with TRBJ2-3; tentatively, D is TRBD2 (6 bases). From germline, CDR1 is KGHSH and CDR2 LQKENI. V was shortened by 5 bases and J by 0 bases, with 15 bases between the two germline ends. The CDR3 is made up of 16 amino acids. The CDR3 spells CASSDGLRRSTDTQYF. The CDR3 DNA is TGTGCCAGCTCAGACGGACTACGGCGGAGCACAGATACGCAGTATTTT.

CDR3 in DNA: TGTGCCAGCAGCGTGGCGGGACTAGCGGGAGCCTCTAGCACAGATACGCAGTATTTT. Its translation: CASSVAGLAGASSTDTQYF. The chain uses TRBV27 and TRBJ2-3; 14 bases are a match to TRBD2. The V segment lost 6 bases and the J segment 0 bases; nucleotides outside the gene matches: 11. Looked up from germline, CDR1 is MNHEY and CDR2 is SMNVEV (reference sequence). CDR3 size: 19 residues.

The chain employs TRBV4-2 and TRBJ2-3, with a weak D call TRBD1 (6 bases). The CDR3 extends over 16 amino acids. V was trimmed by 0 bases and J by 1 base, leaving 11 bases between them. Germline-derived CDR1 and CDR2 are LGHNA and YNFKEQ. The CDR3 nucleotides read TGTGCCAGCAGCCAAGATACGGGACACGGCACAGATACGCAGTATTTT. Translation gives CASSQDTGHGTDTQYF.

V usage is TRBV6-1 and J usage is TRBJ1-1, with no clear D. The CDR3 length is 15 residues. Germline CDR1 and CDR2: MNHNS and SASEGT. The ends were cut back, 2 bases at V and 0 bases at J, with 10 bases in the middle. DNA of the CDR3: TGTGCCAGCAGTGAAACTGAGTTCATGAACACTGAAGCTTTCTTT. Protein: CASSETEFMNTEAFF.

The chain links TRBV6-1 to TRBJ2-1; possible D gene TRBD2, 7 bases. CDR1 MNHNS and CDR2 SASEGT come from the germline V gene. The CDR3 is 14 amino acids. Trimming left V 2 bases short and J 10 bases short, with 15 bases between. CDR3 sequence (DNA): TGTGCCAGCAGTGAACTCGGGGGGCAGGGGGAGCAGTTCTTC. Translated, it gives CASSELGGQGEQFF.

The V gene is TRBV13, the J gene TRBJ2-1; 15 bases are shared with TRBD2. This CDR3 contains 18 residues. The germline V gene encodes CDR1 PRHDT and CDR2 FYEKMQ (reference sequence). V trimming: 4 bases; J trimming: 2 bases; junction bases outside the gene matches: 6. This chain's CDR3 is CASSSGTSGRRAYNEQFF. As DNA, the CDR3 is TGTGCCAGCAGCTCCGGGACTAGCGGGAGGCGGGCCTACAATGAGCAGTTCTTC.

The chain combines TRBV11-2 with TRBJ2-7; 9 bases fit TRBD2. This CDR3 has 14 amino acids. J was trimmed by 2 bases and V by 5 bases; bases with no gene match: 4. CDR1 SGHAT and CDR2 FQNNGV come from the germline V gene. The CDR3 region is CASSRGRVPYEQYF. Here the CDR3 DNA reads TGTGCCAGCAGCCGCGGGAGGGTTCCCTACGAGCAGTACTTC.

The CDR3 spells CASSLDLYRADTQYF. The DNA for the CDR3 is TGTGCCAGCAGCTTAGACCTTTACAGGGCAGATACGCAGTATTTT. V gene TRBV11-2 combines with J gene TRBJ2-3; perhaps TRBD1 as D (6 bases). CDR3 length: 15 amino acids. Germline V CDR1 and CDR2: SGHAT, FQNNGV. V shed 0 bases and J shed 4 bases, with 11 bases lying between them.